This TCR beta chain stems from a study of T cell repertoires in cytomegalovirus infection. The study, taken as a whole, reports: Clonotype analysis showed dominance of the ex vivo response by HLA-C-restricted CMV-specific TCR beta clonotypes.

As regards this clonotype: What it recognizes is unknown.

TCRdb analysed the reads with MiXCR anew, one entry per CDR3 protein. Here the sample spans around 170,000 distinct CDR3 sequences, 14% being singletons. CDR3 length equals 14 residues. Germline assignment: CDR1 DFQATT and CDR2 SNEGSKA (reference sequence). The V end was cut by 8 bases, the J end by 8 bases, with 24 bases between. This chain joins TRBV20-1 and TRBJ1-2; possibly TRBD1 for D (6 bases). The sample comprised PBMCs. The clonotype originates from a human donor in good health (CMV status not recorded). Some clones in this sample may be carry-over from other donors' samples. The CDR3 loop is CSTNSNAGAKGYTF. In DNA form, the CDR3 reads TGCAGTACTAACTCCAACGCGGGGGCTAAAGGCTACACCTTC.